The present entry profiles one T cell receptor beta chain with its context. The record originates from a study of OX40 agonist ivuxolimab in advanced cancers. Measured with immunoSEQ multiplex PCR; TCRdb has only the in-frame clones, and not every one. The sample has tens of thousands of clones, about 90% seen once. Sample: CD4+ or CD8+ T cells sorted from blood, taken in a trial of the OX40 agonist ivuxolimab. The clonotype originates from an adult with an advanced solid tumor such as melanoma, head and neck, liver or kidney cancer.

CDR3 amino acids: CASSPTGNQPQHF. In DNA, the CDR3 is TGCGCCAGCAGCCCGACAGGGAATCAGCCCCAGCATTTT. V and J are TRBV5-1 and TRBJ1-5; 7 nucleotides match TRBD1. Trimming cost V 4 bases and J 4 bases; bases outside gene matches: 2. Per germline, CDR1 SGHRS and CDR2 YFSETQ. This CDR3 has 13 amino acids.